Reported below is one T cell receptor (beta chain). Its target is unknown. PCR amplification relied on 60 Vbeta primers (plus 13 Jbeta primers). Assay used: immunoSEQ multiplex PCR; TCRdb lists only in-frame clones, some missing. Here the sample spans around 170,000 clones, more than 75% being singletons. This entry belongs to a study of cytomegalovirus exposure and HLA in healthy donors. Background on the study: Earlier results showed almost 120 million unique TCR beta sequences derived from some 180 million T cells.

Notes on the study in general: Cytomegalovirus association was assigned to around 150 TCR beta chains. By HLA locus, TCR association rates varied in a later analysis, with DRB1 showing the most and HLA-C the fewest. An apparent linkage of common viral pathogens to several of the most significant clusters emerged in a later analysis.

This receptor was identified in a man aged 35 to 55 in good health and CMV-seronegative. The specimen was PBMCs.

Here the CDR3 reads CASSPPHSGGRSETQYF. The CDR3 nucleotides are TGTGCCAGCAGCCCACCCCATAGCGGGGGGCGATCAGAGACCCAGTACTTC. The V gene is TRBV11-2, the J gene TRBJ2-5; 10 bases agree with TRBD2. Unmatched junction bases numbered 13, after V lost 5 bases and J lost 4 bases. Looked up from germline, CDR1 is SGHAT and CDR2 is FQNNGV. CDR3 length: 17 amino acids.